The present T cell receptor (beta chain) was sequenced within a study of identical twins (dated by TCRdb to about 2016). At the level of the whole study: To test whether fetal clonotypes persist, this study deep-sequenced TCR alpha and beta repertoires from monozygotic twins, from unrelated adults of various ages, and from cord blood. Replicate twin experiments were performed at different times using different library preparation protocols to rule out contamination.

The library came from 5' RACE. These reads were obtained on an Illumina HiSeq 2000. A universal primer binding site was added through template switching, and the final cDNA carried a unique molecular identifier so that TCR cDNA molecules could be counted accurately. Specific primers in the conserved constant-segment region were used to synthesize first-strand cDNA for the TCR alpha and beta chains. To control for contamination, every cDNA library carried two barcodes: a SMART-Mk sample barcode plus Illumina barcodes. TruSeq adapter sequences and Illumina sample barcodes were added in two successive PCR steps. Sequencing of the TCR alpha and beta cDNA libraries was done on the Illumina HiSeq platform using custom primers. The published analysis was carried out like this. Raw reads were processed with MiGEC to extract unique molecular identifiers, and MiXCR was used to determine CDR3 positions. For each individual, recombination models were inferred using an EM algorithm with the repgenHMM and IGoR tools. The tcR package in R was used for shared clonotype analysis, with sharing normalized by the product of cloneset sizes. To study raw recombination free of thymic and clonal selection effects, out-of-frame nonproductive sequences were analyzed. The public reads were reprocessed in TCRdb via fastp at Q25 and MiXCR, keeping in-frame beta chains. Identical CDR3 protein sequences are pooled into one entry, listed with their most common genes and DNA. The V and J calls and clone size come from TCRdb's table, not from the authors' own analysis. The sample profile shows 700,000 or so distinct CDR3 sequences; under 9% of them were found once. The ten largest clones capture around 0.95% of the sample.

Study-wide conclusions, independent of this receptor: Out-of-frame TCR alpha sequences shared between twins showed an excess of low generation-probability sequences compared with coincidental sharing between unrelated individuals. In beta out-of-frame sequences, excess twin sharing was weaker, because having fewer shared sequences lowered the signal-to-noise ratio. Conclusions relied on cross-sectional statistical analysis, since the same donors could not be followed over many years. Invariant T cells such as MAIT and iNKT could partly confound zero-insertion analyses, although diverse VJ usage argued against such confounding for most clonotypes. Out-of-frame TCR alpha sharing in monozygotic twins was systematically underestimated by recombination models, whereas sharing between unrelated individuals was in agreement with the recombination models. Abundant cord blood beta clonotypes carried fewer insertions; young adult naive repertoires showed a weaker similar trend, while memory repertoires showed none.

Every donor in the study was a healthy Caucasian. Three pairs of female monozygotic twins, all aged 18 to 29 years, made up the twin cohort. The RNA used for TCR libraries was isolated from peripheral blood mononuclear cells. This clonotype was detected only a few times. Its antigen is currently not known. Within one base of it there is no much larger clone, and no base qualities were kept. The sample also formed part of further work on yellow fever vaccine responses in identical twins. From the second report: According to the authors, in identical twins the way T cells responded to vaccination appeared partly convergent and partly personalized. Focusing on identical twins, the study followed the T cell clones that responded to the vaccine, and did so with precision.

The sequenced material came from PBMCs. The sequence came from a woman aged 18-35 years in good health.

CDR3 sequence: CASSLVEDEQYF. The sequence in DNA is TGTGCCAGCAGCTTAGTCGAGGACGAGCAGTACTTC. The chain is encoded by TRBV7-9 joined to TRBJ2-7; the D gene assignment is ambiguous. The junction shows trimming of 1 base on V and 5 bases on J, plus 6 bases between the germline ends. Inclusive of the bounding cysteine and phenylalanine, the CDR3 is 12 residues long. Here the CDR3 DNA is all that survives: 36 bases in frame from base 1. CDR1 and CDR2, per the germline V gene (reference sequence), are SEHNR and FQNEAQ.